A selection of T cell receptor beta chains follows, all from one sample in a study of T-cell reconstitution after alpha-beta-depleted transplantation in children. TCRdb analysed the PCR reads with MiXCR anew, one entry per CDR3 protein. The sample carries approximately 980,000 distinct CDR3 sequences, about 30% recorded once. The specimen comprised PBMCs, mostly from graft donor cells, sampled 360 days after TCRalphabeta/CD19-depleted stem cell transplant. All receptors derive from a boy in the first two years of life who had a stem cell transplant for SCID, so the T cells may come from the graft donor. Both conserved end residues are part of each CDR3. Fields, in order: J gene, D gene, V gene, clone size, CDR3 protein, CDR3 DNA. D genes are given only for firm matches. Only some rows state a clone size, as once, few, many or a class for expanded clones.

>TRBJ2-2|TRBD1|TRBV5-1|NA
CASSPTGKTIAGELFF
TGCGCCAGCAGCCCGACAGGGAAGACCATCGCCGGGGAGCTGTTTTTT
>TRBJ2-5|NA|TRBV7-6|NA
CASSLFIASAYQETQYF
TGTGCCAGCAGCTTATTTATAGCTAGCGCGTACCAAGAGACCCAGTACTTC
>TRBJ2-1|TRBD2|TRBV11-2|NA
CASSLGRLAGGRNNEQFF
TGTGCCAGCAGCTTAGGCCGACTAGCGGGGGGCCGAAACAATGAGCAGTTCTTC
>TRBJ1-1|TRBD1|TRBV5-1|few
CASSLGGRGHTEAFF
TGCGCCAGCAGCTTGGGGGGCAGGGGGCACACTGAAGCTTTCTTT
>TRBJ2-2|NA|TRBV4-1|NA
CASSRDSAGTGELFF
TGCGCCAGCAGCCGGGACTCGGCGGGCACCGGGGAGCTGTTTTTT
>TRBJ2-7|NA|TRBV2|few
CASSEGAAYEQYF
TGTGCCAGCAGTGAAGGGGCAGCCTACGAGCAGTACTTC
>TRBJ2-5|TRBD2|TRBV6-2/TRBV6-3|NA
CASQERGGQETQYF
TGTGCCAGTCAAGAGCGGGGGGGACAAGAGACCCAGTACTTC
>TRBJ1-4|NA|TRBV6-5|few
CASSYLGRTEGEKLFF
TGTGCCAGCAGTTACCTCGGGAGAACCGAAGGGGAAAAACTGTTTTTT
>TRBJ1-6|NA|TRBV20-1|NA
CSARAQGHHNSPLHF
TGCAGTGCTAGGGCCCAAGGACACCATAATTCACCCCTCCACTTT
>TRBJ1-4|NA|TRBV6-1|NA
CASNPGLALAENEKLFF
TGTGCCAGCAATCCAGGGTTGGCATTAGCTGAGAATGAAAAACTGTTTTTT
>TRBJ1-5|NA|TRBV20-1|many
CSASLRGNQPQHF
TGCAGTGCTAGTTTGAGGGGCAATCAGCCCCAGCATTTT
>TRBJ2-1|TRBD2|TRBV12-3/TRBV12-4|few
CASSPGAGGATLDNEQFF
TGTGCCAGCAGTCCCGGTGCGGGGGGGGCCACGCTCGACAATGAGCAGTTCTTC
>TRBJ2-3|NA|TRBV29-1|NA
CSVEDRAASTDTQYF
TGCAGCGTTGAAGATAGGGCAGCTAGCACAGATACGCAGTATTTT
>TRBJ1-6|NA|TRBV10-3|NA
CAISGETGSYNSPLHF
TGTGCCATCAGTGGAGAAACGGGGTCCTATAATTCACCCCTCCACTTT
>TRBJ2-7|TRBD1|TRBV5-1|many
CASSTGTGGNEQYF
TGCGCCAGCAGCACAGGGACAGGGGGCAACGAGCAGTACTTC
>TRBJ1-3|NA|TRBV5-6|NA
CASSPKGTGNTIYF
TGTGCCAGCAGCCCAAAGGGGACTGGAAACACCATATATTTT
>TRBJ1-4|NA|TRBV7-2|NA
CASSLAVTANEKLFF
TGTGCCAGCAGCTTAGCTGTGACGGCTAATGAAAAACTGTTTTTT
>TRBJ2-7|TRBD1|TRBV5-1|NA
CASSLHYSGTGIYEQYF
TGCGCCAGCAGCTTGCACTATTCCGGGACAGGGATCTACGAGCAGTACTTC
>TRBJ2-2|NA|TRBV29-1|NA
CSVLTPGKELFF
TGCAGCGTCTTGACCCCGGGGAAGGAGCTGTTTTTT
>TRBJ2-5|NA|TRBV7-8|few
CASSLRVAYQETQYF
TGTGCCAGCAGCTTAAGGGTAGCCTATCAAGAGACCCAGTACTTC
>TRBJ2-1|NA|TRBV5-1|few
CASSLVWVESPNNEQFF
TGCGCCAGCAGCTTGGTATGGGTCGAGTCGCCCAACAATGAGCAGTTCTTC
>TRBJ2-1|NA|TRBV5-1|NA
CASSGGSNEQFF
TGCGCCAGCAGTGGAGGGTCGAATGAGCAGTTCTTC
>TRBJ2-7|TRBD1|TRBV19|NA
CASSPPGQGAQEQYF
TGTGCCAGTAGTCCCCCGGGACAGGGGGCGCAGGAGCAGTACTTC
>TRBJ2-1|TRBD1|TRBV5-1|NA
CASMYGTGSYNEQFF
TGCGCCAGCATGTACGGGACAGGGTCCTACAATGAGCAGTTCTTC
>TRBJ2-2|NA|TRBV5-1|few
CASSYPVGDTGELFF
TGCGCCAGCAGTTACCCGGTGGGGGACACCGGGGAGCTGTTTTTT
>TRBJ1-2|TRBD1|TRBV6-1|NA
CASRKGQGAGYTF
TGTGCCAGCAGGAAGGGACAGGGGGCCGGCTACACCTTC
>TRBJ2-5|TRBD1|TRBV4-2|few
CASSQAQGPFQETQYF
TGTGCCAGCAGCCAGGCACAGGGGCCCTTTCAAGAGACCCAGTACTTC
>TRBJ2-2|NA|TRBV4-1|NA
CASSLHGQPRRGELFF
TGCGCCAGCAGCCTACACGGACAGCCCAGGCGAGGGGAGCTGTTTTTT
>TRBJ2-3|NA|TRBV29-1|few
CSVPSAELLSDTQYF
TGCAGCGTCCCCTCGGCGGAACTACTTTCTGATACGCAGTATTTT
>TRBJ2-2|NA|TRBV19|few
CASSIDHGQILTGELFF
TGTGCCAGTAGTATAGATCACGGACAGATACTCACCGGGGAGCTGTTTTTT
>TRBJ2-6|NA|TRBV5-5|NA
CASSPLTGTNVLTF
TGTGCCAGCAGCCCCTTAACGGGAACCAACGTCCTGACTTTC
>TRBJ2-3|TRBD2|TRBV15|many
CATSRVLAGGSTDTQYF
TGTGCCACCAGCAGAGTTCTAGCGGGGGGGAGCACAGATACGCAGTATTTT
>TRBJ2-2|TRBD1|TRBV24-1|few
CATSDSGTGSSGELFF
TGTGCCACCAGTGATTCCGGGACAGGGAGTTCCGGGGAGCTGTTTTTT
>TRBJ2-2|NA|TRBV7-2|NA
CASSLRGRAGELFF
TGTGCCAGCAGCCTCCGGGGAAGGGCCGGGGAGCTGTTTTTT
>TRBJ2-7|TRBD2|TRBV29-1|NA
CSVVGAGGTNYEQYF
TGCAGCGTTGTAGGGGCGGGGGGGACAAACTACGAGCAGTACTTC
>TRBJ1-1|TRBD1|TRBV5-1|few
CASSSLTGLNTEAFF
TGCGCCAGCAGCTCGTTGACAGGGCTGAACACTGAAGCTTTCTTT
>TRBJ2-1|TRBD2|TRBV5-1|NA
CASSATSVSSYNEQFF
TGCGCCAGCAGCGCAACTAGCGTCAGCTCCTACAATGAGCAGTTCTTC
>TRBJ2-3|NA|TRBV10-3|many
CAISGTDTQYF
TGTGCCATCAGTGGCACAGATACGCAGTATTTT
>TRBJ2-5|NA|TRBV6-2/TRBV6-3|NA
CASSYAGLIEETQYF
TGTGCCAGCAGTTACGCTGGACTGATAGAAGAGACCCAGTACTTC
>TRBJ1-4|TRBD1|TRBV6-1|NA
CASRPPGGNEKLFF
TGTGCCAGCAGACCCCCAGGGGGTAATGAAAAACTGTTTTTT
>TRBJ2-3|NA|TRBV7-2|few
CASSSLTSTDTQYF
TGTGCCAGCAGCTCGTTGACTAGCACAGATACGCAGTATTTT
>TRBJ2-7|NA|TRBV3-1|NA
CASSHDQALKQYF
TGTGCCAGCAGCCATGACCAGGCTTTGAAGCAGTACTTC
>TRBJ2-5|TRBD1|TRBV4-1|NA
CASSHWDRDNQETQYF
TGCGCCAGCAGCCACTGGGACAGGGACAACCAAGAGACCCAGTACTTC
>TRBJ2-1|TRBD1|TRBV4-3|NA
CASSQDPVKGADNEQFF
TGCGCCAGCAGCCAAGACCCGGTCAAGGGGGCAGACAATGAGCAGTTCTTC
>TRBJ2-1|NA|TRBV12-3/TRBV12-4|few
CASSSRTGPRRENEQFF
TGTGCCAGCAGTTCTAGAACGGGCCCCCGGCGGGAAAATGAGCAGTTCTTC
>TRBJ1-1|TRBD1|TRBV6-5|NA
CASSYGQGEEAFF
TGTGCCAGCAGTTACGGGCAGGGGGAGGAAGCTTTCTTT
>TRBJ2-1|NA|TRBV5-1|NA
CASSLDAGFVGEQFF
TGCGCCAGCAGCTTGGACGCGGGCTTCGTGGGTGAGCAGTTCTTC
>TRBJ2-5|NA|TRBV20-1|NA
CSASYFSGWPQETQYF
TGCAGTGCTAGTTATTTCAGCGGGTGGCCACAAGAGACCCAGTACTTC
>TRBJ1-1|NA|TRBV5-1|NA
CASSLVDQLKTEAFF
TGCGCCAGCAGCTTAGTGGACCAACTGAAGACTGAAGCTTTCTTT